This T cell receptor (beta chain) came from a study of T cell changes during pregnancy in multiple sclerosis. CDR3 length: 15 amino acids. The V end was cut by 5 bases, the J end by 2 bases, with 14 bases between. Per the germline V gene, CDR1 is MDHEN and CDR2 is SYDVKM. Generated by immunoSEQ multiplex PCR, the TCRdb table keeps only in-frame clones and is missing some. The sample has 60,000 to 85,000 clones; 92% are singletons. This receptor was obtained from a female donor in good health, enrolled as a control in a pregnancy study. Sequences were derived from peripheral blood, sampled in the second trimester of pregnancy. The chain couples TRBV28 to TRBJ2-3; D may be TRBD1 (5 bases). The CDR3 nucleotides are TGTGCCAGCAGTCCCAAGGGGATGCTCACAGATACGCAGTATTTT. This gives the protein CASSPKGMLTDTQYF. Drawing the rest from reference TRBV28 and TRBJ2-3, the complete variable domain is DVKVTQSSRYLVKRTGEKVFLECVQDMDHENMFWYRQDPGLGLRLIYFSYDVKMKEKGDIPEGYSVSREKKERFSLILESASTNQTSMYLCASSPKGMLTDTQYFGPGTRLTVL.